This TCR beta chain is from a study of beta chain features in type 1 diabetes. The study's findings and limits: Relative to healthy donors, patients appeared to have naive, central memory and Treg TCRB repertoires that were more similar.

Germline CDR1 is MGHRA and CDR2 is YSYEKL. This CDR3 comprises 12 residues. Between the trimmed V and J ends, which lost 0 bases and 8 bases, there was a span of 4 bases. Sorting based on CD45RO/CCR7/CD25/CD127/CD95/CD27 separated CD4+ naive, central memory, regulatory and stem cell-like memory cells. As for this clone: The antigen is undetermined.

Sequencing targeted expressed TCRB transcripts, as all isolated RNA had been reverse transcribed. TCRdb's copy holds only in-frame clones and misses some; the assay was immunoSEQ multiplex PCR. This sample has around 290,000 clones, with 7% to 9% found just once. This sequence originates from a woman younger than 30 in good health. V usage is TRBV4-1 and J usage is TRBJ2-2; D unresolved. Specimen: central memory CD4+ T cells from blood. The CDR3 is CASSQDRGELFF. The CDR3 DNA is TGCGCCAGCAGCCAAGATCGGGGGGAGCTGTTTTTT.